This T cell receptor beta chain was recovered during a study of OX40 agonist ivuxolimab in advanced cancers. At the level of the study: Age averaged around 60 years (range roughly 23 to 80), and around 87% were male. Two cutaneous melanoma patients and one hepatocellular carcinoma patient, three in all, had partial responses. Overall study findings and caveats: Clonal expansion was seen in CD4+ and CD8+ blood T cells by week 6 at 0.1 to 3.0 mg/kg.

CDR3 length: 17 residues. The V end lost 0 bases, the J end lost 4 bases, and 17 bases lay between the germline ends. Germline loops: CDR1 SGHRS, CDR2 YFSETQ. For this clone: Antigen unknown.

The assay was immunoSEQ multiplex PCR, and TCRdb's table has in-frame clones only and misses some. The sample has tens of thousands of clones, around 84% seen once; the top ten hold under 6%. This chain links TRBV5-1 with TRBJ2-4, with TRBD2 as a possible D gene (5 bases). This specimen consisted of CD4+ or CD8+ T cells sorted from blood, obtained in a trial of the OX40 agonist ivuxolimab. The TCR comes from an adult with an advanced solid tumor such as melanoma, head and neck, liver or kidney cancer. CDR3 in amino acids: CASSLAPGRSGKNIQYF. The CDR3 DNA reads TGCGCCAGCAGCTTGGCCCCGGGGAGATCCGGTAAAAACATTCAGTACTTC.